The 25 T cell receptor beta chains below come from one sample, sequenced in a study of cytomegalovirus exposure and HLA in healthy donors. Sequencing used immunoSEQ multiplex PCR; TCRdb keeps in-frame clones, though not all of them. Here the sample spans about 150,000 clones, about 94% being singletons. The source material was PBMCs. The origin of the receptors is a man aged 18-30 years in good health and CMV-seropositive.

J is TRBJ2-2 and V is TRBV28; D ambiguous. V shed 4 bases and J shed 7 bases, with 13 bases lying between them. The CDR3 spans 14 residues. Germline CDR1 is MDHEN and CDR2 is SYDVKM. This CDR3 is CASSSLTMYGELFF. CDR3 sequence (DNA): TGTGCCAGCAGTTCCCTAACGATGTACGGGGAGCTGTTTTTT.

The CDR3 DNA reads as TGTGCCAGCTCCTGGACAGGGGACTACGAGCAGTACTTC. It codes for CASSWTGDYEQYF. The V call is TRBV6-5, the J call TRBJ2-7, with 9 bases that match TRBD1. J gave up 3 bases and V 8 bases, and 5 bases lay outside the gene matches. The CDR3 is made up of 13 amino acids. Germline V gene data show CDR1 as MNHEY and CDR2 as SVGAGI.

V is TRBV7-6 and J is TRBJ2-5, with TRBD2 matching 7 bases. J was trimmed by 4 bases and V by 1 base; bases with no gene match: 15. The CDR3 runs to 18 residues. In germline, CDR1 is SGHVS, CDR2 FNYEAQ. The CDR3 bases are TGTGCCAGCAGCTTAGGCCCAATCCCGGATGGCGGGGGAGAGACCCAGTACTTC. This encodes CASSLGPIPDGGGETQYF.

V and J are TRBV5-1 and TRBJ2-7; D possibly corresponds to TRBD2 (6 bases). V dropped 4 bases and J dropped 3 bases, with 20 bases sitting between them. The germline gives CDR1 SGHRS, CDR2 YFSETQ. This CDR3 comprises 16 residues. CDR3 in amino acids: CASSTGGAQAYYEQYF. The DNA for the CDR3 is TGCGCCAGCAGCACAGGAGGGGCACAAGCCTACTACGAGCAGTACTTC.

The chain couples TRBV6-1 to TRBJ2-1, with TRBD2 matching over 11 bases. The V gene end was trimmed by 0 bases and the J gene end by 4 bases; junction bases not matched to a gene: 8. This CDR3 has 18 residues. CDR1 and CDR2 (germline): MNHNS, SASEGT. CDR3 bases: TGTGCCAGCAGTGAAGCGCTTCGGACTAGCGGGTTTTACAATGAGCAGTTCTTC. Residues: CASSEALRTSGFYNEQFF.

The chain carries TRBV5-1 and TRBJ2-2; TRBD2 matches 10 bases. The CDR3 sequence is 18 residues long. V shed 1 base, J shed 7 bases, and the junction held 13 bases outside the gene matches. CDR1 SGHRS and CDR2 YFSETQ come from the germline V gene. The CDR3 DNA reads TGCGCCAGCAGCTTGATTTCCCGGCTAGCGGGAGCCGGCGGGGAGCTGTTTTTT. Translating gives CASSLISRLAGAGGELFF.

V usage is TRBV27 and J usage is TRBJ1-2, with 9 bases fitting TRBD1. Trimming at V came to 7 bases and at J to 5 bases, leaving 8 bases not matched to a gene. This CDR3 has 14 amino acids. The V gene's germline CDR1 is MNHEY and CDR2 SMNVEV (reference sequence). For the CDR3, the DNA is TGTGCCAGCAAACCGAGACAGGGGGGGTATGGCTACACCTTC. It yields the protein CASKPRQGGYGYTF.

This chain uses TRBV21-1 with TRBJ1-4; TRBD1, the D gene given by the table, was not confirmed from the DNA. TRBV21-1 is a documented pseudogene. The length of the CDR3 is 13 residues. The CDR3 DNA reads TGTGCCTCACTAGGAGGGACAGTGGGAAAACTGTTTTTT. This encodes CASLGGTVGKLFF.

This clone was seen a single time. This sequence joins TRBV18 and TRBJ2-1, with 7 nucleotides matching TRBD2. Germline V CDR1 and CDR2: KGHSH, LQKENI. Germline trimming cut 4 bases from V and 0 bases from J; bases unmatched to any gene: 0. The CDR3 runs to 14 residues. The CDR3: CASSRGGSYNEQFF. CDR3 DNA sequence: TGTGCCAGCTCACGGGGGGGCTCCTACAATGAGCAGTTCTTC.

The chain couples TRBV18 to TRBJ1-1, with 7 bases matching TRBD1. This CDR3 has 15 amino acids. The germline V gene encodes CDR1 KGHSH and CDR2 LQKENI. The trim removed 5 bases at V and 1 base at J, leaving 7 bases unmatched. Written as DNA, the CDR3 is TGTGCCAGCTCATTCGGACAGGCTCAGAACACTGAAGCTTTCTTT. This codes for CASSFGQAQNTEAFF.

The rearrangement joins TRBV18 to TRBJ2-5; TRBD2 agrees at 13 bases. This CDR3 comprises 15 residues. V gave up 2 bases and J gave up 3 bases; unmatched junction bases: 0. Germline assignment: CDR1 KGHSH and CDR2 LQKENI. The CDR3 loop is CASSPGLAGEETQYF. The CDR3 DNA is TGTGCCAGCTCACCAGGACTAGCGGGAGAAGAGACCCAGTACTTC. Complete variable domain (other parts from reference TRBV18 and TRBJ2-5): NAGVMQNPRHLVRRRGQEARLRCSPMKGHSHVYWYRQLPEEGLKFMVYLQKENIIDESGMPKERFSAEFPKEGPSILRIQQVVRGDSAAYFCASSPGLAGEETQYFGPGTRLLVL.

The chain uses TRBV7-8 and TRBJ2-7, with 7 bases fitting TRBD2. There are 14 residues in the CDR3. V lost 5 bases, J lost 2 bases, and 6 bases stayed unmatched. The germline V gene has CDR1 SGHVS and CDR2 FQNEAQ. The CDR3 region has the DNA TGTGCCAGCAGCCATTCTAGCGGAACCTACGAGCAGTACTTC. Protein: CASSHSSGTYEQYF.

V usage is TRBV5-1 and J usage is TRBJ2-3, with 11 nucleotides matching TRBD2. Germline-derived CDR1 and CDR2 are SGHRS and YFSETQ. This CDR3 is built from 17 residues. Trimming took 0 bases from V and 0 from J; bases not matched to a gene: 3. The CDR3 nucleotides are TGCGCCAGCAGCTTGGTAGCGGGAGGGTCGAGCACAGATACGCAGTATTTT. Its translation is CASSLVAGGSSTDTQYF.

This sequence joins TRBV12-2 and TRBJ2-3; the table's D call, TRBD2, has no DNA check behind it. TRBV12-2 is tagged as a pseudogene. The CDR3 contains 15 residues. CDR3 protein: CASRLAGSRTDTQYF. For the CDR3, the DNA is TGTGCAAGTCGCTTGGCGGGAAGTCGCACAGATACGCAGTATTTT.

V and J are TRBV4-1 and TRBJ1-1; D is undetermined. The CDR3 runs 13 residues. The V gene lost 2 bases and the J gene lost 3 bases, with 7 bases spanning the gap. CDR1 and CDR2 from the germline V gene are MGHRA and YSYEKL. The CDR3 spells CASSQSSHTEAFF. The DNA for the CDR3 is TGCGCCAGCAGCCAATCGAGTCACACTGAAGCTTTCTTT.

This chain uses TRBV18 with TRBJ2-1; possible D gene TRBD1, 5 bases. CDR1 KGHSH and CDR2 LQKENI come from the germline V gene. Trimming stripped 6 bases from V and 10 bases from J, with 13 bases between. The CDR3 loop spans 12 amino acids. CDR3 protein: CASSPDSPEQFF. The CDR3 coding sequence is TGTGCCAGCTCCCCCGACAGTCCCGAGCAGTTCTTC.

This chain links TRBV6-1 with TRBJ2-7, with D possibly matching TRBD2 (6 bases). The V end lost 6 bases, the J end lost 3 bases, and 12 bases lay between the germline ends. The germline CDR1 and CDR2 sequences are MNHNS and SASEGT. The CDR3 has 13 amino acids. Here the CDR3 reads CASRTSADYEQYF. Here the CDR3 DNA reads TGTGCCAGCAGGACTAGTGCGGACTACGAGCAGTACTTC.

In this sample, this clone turned up once. The sample contains more than one DNA sequence encoding this CDR3. The J gene is TRBJ2-5, the V gene TRBV18; perhaps TRBD1 as D (6 bases). Germline lookup yields CDR1 KGHSH and CDR2 LQKENI. Trimming took 3 bases from V and 5 from J, leaving 7 bases between them. This CDR3 comprises 12 residues. Here the CDR3 reads CASSPRGETQYF. In DNA, the CDR3 is TGTGCCAGCTCACCCAGGGGCGAGACCCAGTACTTC.

The rearrangement links TRBV28 to TRBJ2-7; TRBD1 might be the D (8 bases). This CDR3 comprises 14 residues. V was clipped by 6 bases and J by 2 bases, with 14 bases between them. CDR1 and CDR2 from the germline V gene are MDHEN and SYDVKM. The CDR3 DNA is TGTGCCAGCAGATACAGGGGGGGGACCTACGAGCAGTACTTC. This codes for CASRYRGGTYEQYF.

This chain uses TRBV27 with TRBJ1-2; D possibly corresponds to TRBD1 (6 bases). Trimming shortened V by 0 bases and J by 4 bases, and 9 bases separated the two germline ends. The CDR3 runs to 14 residues. CDR1 and CDR2 from the germline V gene are MNHEY and SMNVEV (reference sequence). CDR3 nucleotide sequence: TGTGCCAGCAGTTTATCTCAGGGGCCCTATGGCTACACCTTC. The encoded protein is CASSLSQGPYGYTF.

V is TRBV14 and J is TRBJ2-1, with 7 bases that match TRBD2. CDR1 SGHDN and CDR2 FVKESK come from the germline V gene. This CDR3 has 16 amino acids. V was pared by 8 bases and J by 7 bases, with 17 bases of the junction left unmatched. The CDR3 sequence: CASALTPYSGKNEQFF. The CDR3 DNA reads as TGTGCCAGCGCCCTCACCCCCTACAGCGGGAAGAATGAGCAGTTCTTC.

The chain has TRBV2 and TRBJ2-7, with D possibly matching TRBD1 (6 bases). Trimming shortened V by 2 bases and J by 0 bases, and 8 bases separated the two germline ends. Germline V gene data show CDR1 as SNHLY and CDR2 as FYNNEI. The CDR3 spans 14 residues. The CDR3 sequence: CASSEQGISYEQYF. The CDR3 bases are TGTGCCAGCAGTGAACAGGGGATCTCCTACGAGCAGTACTTC.

V and J are TRBV5-4 and TRBJ2-7, with TRBD1 identical over 7 bases. Unmatched junction bases numbered 5, after V lost 0 bases and J lost 5 bases. The CDR3 contains 14 residues. Germline lookup yields CDR1 SGHNT and CDR2 YYREEE (reference sequence). CDR3 coding DNA: TGTGCCAGCAGCTTGGGACAGGGTGGGCACGAGCAGTACTTC. Protein sequence: CASSLGQGGHEQYF.

The J gene is TRBJ2-7, the V gene TRBV6-5, with D possibly matching TRBD2 (6 bases). The V gene's germline CDR1 is MNHEY and CDR2 SVGAGI. V was pared by 6 bases and J by 4 bases, with 16 bases between. The CDR3 extends over 14 amino acids. The CDR3 loop is CASRPGLVFYEQYF. CDR3 sequence (DNA): TGTGCCAGCAGGCCGGGACTCGTATTTTACGAGCAGTACTTC.

The chain recombines TRBV19 with TRBJ2-2; perhaps TRBD1 as D (6 bases). Trimming pared 3 bases from V and 4 bases from J, leaving 15 bases between. The V gene's germline CDR1 is LNHDA and CDR2 SQIVND (reference sequence). The CDR3 extends over 16 amino acids. The DNA for the CDR3 is TGTGCCAGTAGTATCCGTCGACAGGTGGCCACCGGGGAGCTGTTTTTT. Translation gives CASSIRRQVATGELFF.